Listed here are 5 T cell receptor beta chains from one sample, sequenced in a study of identical twins. One entry per CDR3 protein results from TCRdb running MiXCR on the 5' RACE reads. The table includes 220,000 or so distinct CDR3 sequences, about 7.3% detected once. In addition, the sample was reused for a study of yellow fever vaccine responses in identical twins.

Sequencing was performed on memory (CD45RO+) T cells sorted from blood. These receptors came from a woman aged 18 to 35 in good health.

Many counts were recorded for this clonotype. The CDR3 sequence: CASSLALIQETQYF. As DNA, the CDR3 is TGTGCCAGCAGCTTGGCTCTGATTCAAGAGACCCAGTACTTC. This rearrangement joins TRBV5-8 to TRBJ2-5; D is ambiguous. The V end was cut by 0 bases, the J end by 2 bases, with 8 bases between. CDR1 and CDR2 from the germline V gene are SGHTS and YDEGEE. The CDR3 consists of 14 residues. The full variable domain, in which reference TRBV5-8 and TRBJ2-5 provide the parts outside the CDR3, is EAGVTQSPTHLIKTRGQQATLRCSPISGHTSVYWYQQALGLGLQFLLWYDEGEERNRGNFPPRFSGRQFPNYSSELNVNALELEDSALYLCASSLALIQETQYFGPGTRLLVL.

The CDR3: CASRRQGAGGANVLTF. The CDR3 DNA follows: TGCGCCAGCAGACGACAGGGGGCGGGTGGGGCCAACGTCCTGACTTTC. This chain links TRBV5-1 with TRBJ2-6; 10 nucleotides agree with TRBD1. CDR1 is SGHRS and CDR2 is YFSETQ in the germline V gene. This CDR3 comprises 16 residues. The V segment lost 5 bases and the J segment 3 bases; nucleotides outside the gene matches: 5. Complete variable domain (other parts from reference TRBV5-1 and TRBJ2-6): KAGVTQTPRYLIKTRGQQVTLSCSPISGHRSVSWYQQTPGQGLQFLFEYFSETQRNKGNFPGRFSGRQFSNSRSEMNVSTLELGDSALYLCASRRQGAGGANVLTFGAGSRLTVL.

The chain employs TRBV20-1 and TRBJ2-5; possible D gene TRBD2, 5 bases. The germline V gene has CDR1 DFQATT and CDR2 SNEGSKA (reference sequence). Trimming stripped 7 bases from V and 5 bases from J, with 17 bases between. This CDR3 comprises 13 residues. The CDR3 DNA follows: TGCAGTGTCGTGGACTTACATAGTGAGACCCAGTACTTC. Protein sequence: CSVVDLHSETQYF.

This clonotype was seen repeatedly, ten times or more. The genes are TRBV29-1 and TRBJ2-2; TRBD1 is a possible D gene (5 bases). The CDR3 covers 11 residues. Trimming removed 8 bases at V and 5 bases at J, with 9 bases between. Germline V lookup: CDR1 SQVTM, CDR2 ANQGSEA. The CDR3 here is CSTRDTGELFF. The CDR3 DNA follows: TGCAGCACCAGGGATACCGGGGAGCTGTTTTTT.

This clonotype has just a few counts. This chain uses TRBV11-2 with TRBJ2-2; no firm D call. The V gene lost 5 bases and the J gene lost 2 bases, with 6 bases spanning the gap. The CDR3 consists of 13 residues. In germline, CDR1 is SGHAT, CDR2 FQNNGV. The CDR3 coding sequence is TGTGCCAGCAGCCACGGCAACACCGGGGAGCTGTTTTTT. Translation: CASSHGNTGELFF.